This T cell receptor (beta chain) was obtained from a study of tumor-infiltrating lymphocytes in primary liver carcinoma. Looking at the study overall: Read depth, roughly 3.5 to 7.5 million productive TCRbeta reads, did not differ significantly between tissues.

Between the trimmed V and J ends, which lost 2 bases and 11 bases, there was a span of 16 bases. The CDR3 totals 14 residues. Germline CDR1 MGHRA, CDR2 YSYEKL. Researchers generated TCR beta cDNA from about 0.5 ug of total RNA, relying on a constant-region primer. What produced the TCR beta libraries was three nested multiplex PCR rounds using slightly modified ARM-PCR. Amplification in the first two PCR rounds was performed using TRBV1-TRBV30 forward primers and a C-beta reverse primer for 10 cycles each. TCRdb re-derived calls from the multiplex PCR reads in MiXCR, one entry per CDR3 protein. The sample has about 60,000 distinct CDR3 sequences, around 64% seen once; the top ten hold less than 45%. For each extraction, RNA and DNA were obtained together from 20-30 mg of unsorted bulk tissue. Many counts were recorded for this clonotype. What it binds is not known. Study-wide points: Merely some 8-24% of top clones spanned all five tumor regions. Lower overlap was observed for tumor-adjacent and tumor-blood pairs relative to tumor region pairs.

Sequenced input: liver tumor tissue from sampling region 4. The subset was: tumor region T4, right-lateral pole. The source of this sequence is a man aged 40-50 years with primary liver carcinoma and hepatitis B virus infection. The chain couples TRBV4-1 to TRBJ1-5; D call uncertain. The CDR3 reads CASSQHNAPVAQHF. The DNA of the CDR3 is TGCGCCAGCAGCCAACACAACGCGCCCGTGGCCCAGCATTTT.